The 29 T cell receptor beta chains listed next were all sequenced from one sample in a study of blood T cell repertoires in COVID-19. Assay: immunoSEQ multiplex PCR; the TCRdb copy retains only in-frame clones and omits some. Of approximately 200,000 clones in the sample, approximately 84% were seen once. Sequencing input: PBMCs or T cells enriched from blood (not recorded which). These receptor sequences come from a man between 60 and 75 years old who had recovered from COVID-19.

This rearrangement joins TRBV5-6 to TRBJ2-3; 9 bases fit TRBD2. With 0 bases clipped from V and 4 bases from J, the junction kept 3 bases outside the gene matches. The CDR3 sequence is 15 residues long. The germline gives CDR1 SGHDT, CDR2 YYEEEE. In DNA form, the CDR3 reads TGTGCCAGCAGCTTGGCTAGCGGGGCGTCAGATACGCAGTATTTT. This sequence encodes CASSLASGASDTQYF.

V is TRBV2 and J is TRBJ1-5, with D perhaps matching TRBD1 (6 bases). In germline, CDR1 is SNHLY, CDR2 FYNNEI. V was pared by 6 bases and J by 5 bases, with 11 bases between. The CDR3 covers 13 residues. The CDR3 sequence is CASRGRTDQPQHF. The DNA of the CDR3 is TGTGCCAGCAGAGGAAGGACAGATCAGCCCCAGCATTTT.

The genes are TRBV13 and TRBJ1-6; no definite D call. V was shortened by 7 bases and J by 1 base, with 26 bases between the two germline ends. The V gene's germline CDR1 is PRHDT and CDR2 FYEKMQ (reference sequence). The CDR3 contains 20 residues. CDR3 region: CASTKRGATGLGSYNSPLHF. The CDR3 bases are TGTGCCAGCACCAAACGGGGAGCCACCGGGTTGGGGTCCTATAATTCACCCCTCCACTTT.

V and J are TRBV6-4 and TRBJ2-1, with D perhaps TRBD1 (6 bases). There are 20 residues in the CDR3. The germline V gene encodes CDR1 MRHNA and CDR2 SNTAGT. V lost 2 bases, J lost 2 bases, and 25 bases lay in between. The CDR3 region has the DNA TGTGCCAGCAGTGACCTGTCAGGGGTATTGACTTTTAGTACCTACAATGAGCAGTTCTTC. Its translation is CASSDLSGVLTFSTYNEQFF.

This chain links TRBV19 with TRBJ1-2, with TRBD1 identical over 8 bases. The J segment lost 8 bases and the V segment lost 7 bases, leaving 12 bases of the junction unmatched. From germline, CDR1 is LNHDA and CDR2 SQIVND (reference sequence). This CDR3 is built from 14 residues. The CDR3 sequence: CASTKGQGSVGYTF. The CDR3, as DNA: TGTGCCAGTACCAAAGGACAGGGATCGGTAGGCTACACCTTC.

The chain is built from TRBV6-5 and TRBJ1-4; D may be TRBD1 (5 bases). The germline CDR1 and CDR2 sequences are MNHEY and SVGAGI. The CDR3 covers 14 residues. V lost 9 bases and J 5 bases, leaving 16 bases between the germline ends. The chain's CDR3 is CASKDTAMNEKLFF. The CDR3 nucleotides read TGTGCCAGTAAGGACACGGCTATGAATGAAAAACTGTTTTTT.

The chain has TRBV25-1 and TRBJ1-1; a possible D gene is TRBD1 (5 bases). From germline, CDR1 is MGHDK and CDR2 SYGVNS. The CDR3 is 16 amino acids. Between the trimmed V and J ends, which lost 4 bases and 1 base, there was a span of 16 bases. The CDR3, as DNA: TGTGCCAGCAGTGGGTCATGGGGGAGGGAGAACACTGAAGCTTTCTTT. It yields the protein CASSGSWGRENTEAFF.

CDR3 nucleotide sequence: TGTGCCAGCAGCGAACTTGGGACTGGCTGGGGTAGAATACCCTACGAGCAGTACTTC. As protein: CASSELGTGWGRIPYEQYF. The V call is TRBV14, the J call TRBJ2-7, with D maybe TRBD2 (6 bases). The CDR3 has 19 residues. Per germline, CDR1 SGHDN and CDR2 FVKESK. Trimming shortened V by 5 bases and J by 2 bases, and 28 bases separated the two germline ends.

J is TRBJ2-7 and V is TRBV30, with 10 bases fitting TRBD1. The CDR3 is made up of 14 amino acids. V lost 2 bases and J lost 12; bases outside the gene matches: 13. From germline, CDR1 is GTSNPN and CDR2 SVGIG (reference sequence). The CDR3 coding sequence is TGTGCCTGGAGTCCCGGGACAGGGGTTTCTTCTCGGTACTTC. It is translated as CAWSPGTGVSSRYF.

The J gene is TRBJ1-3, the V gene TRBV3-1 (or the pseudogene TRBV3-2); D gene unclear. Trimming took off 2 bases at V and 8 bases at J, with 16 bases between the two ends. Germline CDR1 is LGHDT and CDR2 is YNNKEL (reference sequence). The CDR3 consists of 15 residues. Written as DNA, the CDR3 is TGTGCCAGCAGCCAAATGGTCGGGGTGGCGTACACCATATATTTT. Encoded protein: CASSQMVGVAYTIYF.

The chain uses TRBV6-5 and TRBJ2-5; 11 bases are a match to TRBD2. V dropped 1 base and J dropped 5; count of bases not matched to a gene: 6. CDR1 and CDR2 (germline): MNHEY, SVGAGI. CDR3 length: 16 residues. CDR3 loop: CASSYWVAGGRETQYF. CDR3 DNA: TGTGCCAGCAGTTACTGGGTAGCGGGGGGGAGGGAGACCCAGTACTTC.

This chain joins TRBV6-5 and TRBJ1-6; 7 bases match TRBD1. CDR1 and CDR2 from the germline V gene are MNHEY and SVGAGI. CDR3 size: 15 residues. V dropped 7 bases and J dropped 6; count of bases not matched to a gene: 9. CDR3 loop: CASKPGQLGNSPLHF. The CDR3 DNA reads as TGTGCCAGCAAACCGGGACAGTTAGGTAATTCACCCCTCCACTTT.

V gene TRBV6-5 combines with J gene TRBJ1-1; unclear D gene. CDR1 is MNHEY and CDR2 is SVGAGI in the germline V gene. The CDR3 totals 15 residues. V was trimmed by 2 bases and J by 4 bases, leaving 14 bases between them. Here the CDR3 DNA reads TGTGCCAGCAGTTACCGGGGTCTGAGGGTCACTGAAGCTTTCTTT. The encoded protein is CASSYRGLRVTEAFF.

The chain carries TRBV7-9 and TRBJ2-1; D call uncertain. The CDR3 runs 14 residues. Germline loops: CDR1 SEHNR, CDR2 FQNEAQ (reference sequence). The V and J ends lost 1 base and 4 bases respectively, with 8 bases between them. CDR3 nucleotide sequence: TGTGCCAGCAGCTTAGTGGTAGAGTACAATGAGCAGTTCTTC. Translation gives CASSLVVEYNEQFF.

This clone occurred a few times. Here the CDR3 reads CASGLWGGPPEQPQHF. CDR3 bases: TGTGCTAGTGGTTTGTGGGGGGGGCCCCCGGAACAGCCCCAGCATTTT. This chain connects TRBV12-5 to TRBJ1-5; possible D gene TRBD1, 6 bases. Germline V lookup: CDR1 LGHNT, CDR2 FRNRAP. V lost 2 bases to trimming and J lost 7 bases, with 18 bases between them. The CDR3 loop spans 16 amino acids.

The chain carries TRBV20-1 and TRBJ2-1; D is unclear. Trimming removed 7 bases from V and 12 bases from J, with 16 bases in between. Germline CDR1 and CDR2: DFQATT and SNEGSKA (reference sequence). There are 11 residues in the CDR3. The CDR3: CSGGSGKSQFF. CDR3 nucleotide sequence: TGCAGTGGTGGGTCAGGCAAGTCGCAGTTCTTC.

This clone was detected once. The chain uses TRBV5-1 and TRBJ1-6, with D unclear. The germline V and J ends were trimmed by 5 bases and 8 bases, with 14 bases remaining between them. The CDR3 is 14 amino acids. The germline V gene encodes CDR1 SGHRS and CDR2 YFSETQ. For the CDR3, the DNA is TGCGCCAGCAGATTAGCCACCCGGGATTCACCCCTCCACTTT. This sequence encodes CASRLATRDSPLHF.

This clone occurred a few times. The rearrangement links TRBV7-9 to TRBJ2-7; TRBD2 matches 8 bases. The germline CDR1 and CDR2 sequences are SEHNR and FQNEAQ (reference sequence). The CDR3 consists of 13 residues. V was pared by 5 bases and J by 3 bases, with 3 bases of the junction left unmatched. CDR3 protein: CASSPGGGYEQYF. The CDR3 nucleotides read TGTGCCAGCAGCCCCGGGGGGGGCTACGAGCAGTACTTC.

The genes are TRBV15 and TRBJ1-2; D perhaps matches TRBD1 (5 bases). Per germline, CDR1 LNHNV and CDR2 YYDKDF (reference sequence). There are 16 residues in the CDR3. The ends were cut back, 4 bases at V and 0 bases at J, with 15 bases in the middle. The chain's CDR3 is CATSNGGVEANYGYTF. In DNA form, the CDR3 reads TGTGCCACCAGCAACGGGGGGGTGGAAGCTAACTATGGCTACACCTTC.

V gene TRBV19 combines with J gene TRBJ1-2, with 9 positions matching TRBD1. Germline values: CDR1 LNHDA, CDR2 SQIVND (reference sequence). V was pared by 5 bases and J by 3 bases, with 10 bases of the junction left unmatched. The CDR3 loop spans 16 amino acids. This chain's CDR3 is CASSSPGGTGYYGYTF. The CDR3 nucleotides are TGTGCCAGTAGTTCCCCCGGAGGGACAGGGTACTATGGCTACACCTTC. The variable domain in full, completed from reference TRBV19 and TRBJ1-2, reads DGGITQSPKYLFRKEGQNVTLSCEQNLNHDAMYWYRQDPGQGLRLIYYSQIVNDFQKGDIAEGYSVSREKKESFPLTVTSAQKNPTAFYLCASSSPGGTGYYGYTFGSGTRLTVV.

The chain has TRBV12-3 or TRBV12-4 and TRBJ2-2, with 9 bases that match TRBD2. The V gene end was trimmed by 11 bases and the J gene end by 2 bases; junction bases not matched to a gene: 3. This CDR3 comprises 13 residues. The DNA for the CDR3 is TGTGCCGGGACTAGCACAAACACCGGGGAGCTGTTTTTT. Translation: CAGTSTNTGELFF.

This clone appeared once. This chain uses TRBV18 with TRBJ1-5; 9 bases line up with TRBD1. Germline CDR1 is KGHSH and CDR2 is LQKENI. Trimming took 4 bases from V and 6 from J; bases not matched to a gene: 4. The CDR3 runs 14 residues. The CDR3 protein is CASSQGTGPQPQHF. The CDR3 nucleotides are TGTGCCAGCTCACAGGGGACAGGGCCTCAGCCCCAGCATTTT.

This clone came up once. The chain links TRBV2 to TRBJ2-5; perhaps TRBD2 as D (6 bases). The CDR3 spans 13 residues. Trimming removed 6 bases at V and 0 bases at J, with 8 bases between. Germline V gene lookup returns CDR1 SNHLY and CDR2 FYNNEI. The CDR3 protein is CASSGDYQETQYF. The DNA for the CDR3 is TGTGCCAGCAGCGGGGACTACCAAGAGACCCAGTACTTC.

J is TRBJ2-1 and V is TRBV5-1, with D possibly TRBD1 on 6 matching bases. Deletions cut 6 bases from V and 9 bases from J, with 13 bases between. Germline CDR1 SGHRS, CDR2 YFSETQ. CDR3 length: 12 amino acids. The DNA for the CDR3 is TGCGCCAGCACCTATGAACAGGGTGAGCAGTTCTTC. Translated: CASTYEQGEQFF.

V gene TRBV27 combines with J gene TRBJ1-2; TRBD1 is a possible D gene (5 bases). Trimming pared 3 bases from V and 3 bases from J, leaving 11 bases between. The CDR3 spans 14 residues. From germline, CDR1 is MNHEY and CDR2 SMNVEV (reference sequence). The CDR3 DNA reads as TGTGCCAGCAGTTTCCGAAGGGGTTACTATGGCTACACCTTC. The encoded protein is CASSFRRGYYGYTF.

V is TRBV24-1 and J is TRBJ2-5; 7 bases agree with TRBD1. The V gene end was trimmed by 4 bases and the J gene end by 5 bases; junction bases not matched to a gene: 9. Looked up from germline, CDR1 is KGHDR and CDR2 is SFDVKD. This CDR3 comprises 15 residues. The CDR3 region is CATSDPTGAGETQYF. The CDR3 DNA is TGTGCCACCAGTGACCCCACAGGGGCGGGTGAGACCCAGTACTTC.

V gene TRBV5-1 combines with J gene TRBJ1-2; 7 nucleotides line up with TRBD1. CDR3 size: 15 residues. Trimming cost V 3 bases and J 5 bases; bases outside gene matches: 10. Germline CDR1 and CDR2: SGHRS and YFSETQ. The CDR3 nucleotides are TGCGCCAGCAGCTATGACCCGGGACAGCAATATGGCTACACCTTC. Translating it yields CASSYDPGQQYGYTF. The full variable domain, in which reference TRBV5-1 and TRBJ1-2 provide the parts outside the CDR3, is KAGVTQTPRYLIKTRGQQVTLSCSPISGHRSVSWYQQTPGQGLQFLFEYFSETQRNKGNFPGRFSGRQFSNSRSEMNVSTLELGDSALYLCASSYDPGQQYGYTFGSGTRLTVV.

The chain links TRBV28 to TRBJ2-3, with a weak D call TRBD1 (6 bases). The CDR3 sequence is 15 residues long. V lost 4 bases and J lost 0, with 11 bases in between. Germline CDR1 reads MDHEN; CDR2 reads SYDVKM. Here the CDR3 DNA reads TGTGCCAGCAGTTCTTCAGGGGAGAGCACAGATACGCAGTATTTT. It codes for CASSSSGESTDTQYF.

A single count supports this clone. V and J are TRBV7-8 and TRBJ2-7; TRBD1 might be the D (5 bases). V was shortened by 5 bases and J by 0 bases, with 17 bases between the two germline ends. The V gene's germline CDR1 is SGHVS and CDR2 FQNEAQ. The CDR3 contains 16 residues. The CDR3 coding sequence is TGTGCCAGCAGCCAGATGATGACAGTCTACTCCTACGAGCAGTACTTC. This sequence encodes CASSQMMTVYSYEQYF.